This T cell receptor (beta chain) appears in the sequencing data of a study of blood T cells in healthy people across ages. This clonotype was detected only a few times. As yet, its antigen is unknown. A sample-barcoded 5' primer and a J-beta primer mix were used in a second PCR of roughly 7 to 11 cycles. Sequencing of every sample gave 2.5 million or more CDR3-containing paired-end reads. TCRdb reprocessed the 5' RACE reads with MiXCR, giving one entry per CDR3 protein. Among around 780,000 distinct CDR3 sequences, roughly 24% were seen once, and the ten largest hold about 2.9%. Trimming pared 0 bases from V and 9 bases from J, leaving 11 bases between. The CDR3 spans 13 residues. Germline loops: CDR1 ENHRY, CDR2 SYGVKD. Overall study results and limits: As age increased, TCR beta diversity per million T cells fell in a roughly linear fashion.

These sequences were also reported in another study, on T cells of mothers and their children. From that paper: Researchers report slightly higher, though non-significant, overlap in related mother-child pairs than in unrelated pairs.

V gene TRBV10-3 combines with J gene TRBJ1-2, with D hard to call. Sequenced material: blood. This sequence was found in a boy younger than 18 in good health. The CDR3: CAISESGDNRYTF. The DNA of the CDR3 is TGTGCCATCAGTGAGTCGGGCGACAATCGCTACACCTTC.